These 5 T cell receptor beta chains were all obtained from the same sample, sequenced in a study of blood T cell repertoires in COVID-19. Only in-frame clones appear in the TCRdb table, and some are missing; sequencing was by immunoSEQ multiplex PCR. The data show around 130,000 clones, with 65% to 80% seen just once and roughly 15% held by the top ten. The sample comprised peripheral blood. These TCRs come from a man aged 50-60 years with acute or convalescent COVID-19.

The chain joins TRBV10-3 to TRBJ1-3; D gene unclear. The CDR3 loop spans 16 amino acids. Germline V lookup: CDR1 ENHRY, CDR2 SYGVKD. Trimming took 0 bases from V and 1 from J, leaving 10 bases between them. Written as DNA, the CDR3 is TGTGCCATCAGTGAGTCGATGGCGGTTTCTGGAAACACCATATATTTT. As protein: CAISESMAVSGNTIYF.

The chain employs TRBV28 and TRBJ2-1; 7 positions match TRBD1. The V segment lost 4 bases and the J segment 1 base; nucleotides outside the gene matches: 4. The germline gives CDR1 MDHEN, CDR2 SYDVKM. This CDR3 is built from 15 residues. This CDR3 reads CASSSGTASYNEQFF. For the CDR3, the DNA is TGTGCCAGCAGTTCGGGGACAGCGTCCTACAATGAGCAGTTCTTC.

The chain carries TRBV7-6 and TRBJ2-2; no definite D call. The CDR3 is 13 amino acids. The germline V gene has CDR1 SGHVS and CDR2 FNYEAQ. The V gene lost 5 bases and the J gene lost 5 bases, with 9 bases spanning the gap. The CDR3 region has the DNA TGTGCCAGCAGCAACCAGAATACCGGGGAGCTGTTTTTT. This sequence encodes CASSNQNTGELFF. Based on the CDR3 plus reference TRBV7-6 and TRBJ2-2, the full variable domain is GAGVSQSPRYKVTKRGQDVALRCDPISGHVSLYWYRQALGQGPEFLTYFNYEAQQDKSGLPNDRFSAERPEGSISTLTIQRTEQRDSAMYRCASSNQNTGELFFGEGSRLTVL.

The chain combines TRBV7-2 with TRBJ2-7; 7 bases agree with TRBD1. CDR3 length: 15 amino acids. With 3 bases clipped from V and 4 bases from J, the junction kept 9 bases outside the gene matches. Germline CDR1 is SGHTA and CDR2 is FQGNSA. The CDR3 DNA sequence: TGTGCCAGCAGCTTGGTGTCAGGGGGTGCTTACGAGCAGTACTTC. Amino acid sequence: CASSLVSGGAYEQYF.

The CDR3 nucleotides are TGTGCCAGTAGGAAAACAGGGGCGGAGGGATATCAGCCCCAGCATTTT. It translates to CASRKTGAEGYQPQHF. The gene calls are TRBV19 and TRBJ1-5; 7 bases align to TRBD1. The germline V gene has CDR1 LNHDA and CDR2 SQIVND (reference sequence). With 6 bases clipped from V and 5 bases from J, the junction kept 13 bases outside the gene matches. The CDR3 is made up of 16 amino acids.